The next 13 T cell receptor beta chains were all read from a single sample in a study of blood T cell repertoires in COVID-19 (dated by TCRdb to 2018 to 2021). The library was prepared using the immunoSEQ multiplex PCR assay. What TCRdb holds here is the immuneACCESS table cut down to in-frame rearrangements. Part of the clones is not present; checked against another copy, under half of the missing clones reflect an unresolved V gene, and the others are unexplained. For this sample there are around 30,000 clones; 84% appear just once. The top ten clones comprise roughly 13% of the sample. The sample consisted of peripheral blood. The receptor source for this set is a human donor in a cohort sampled during active COVID-19.

The chain joins TRBV11-1 to TRBJ2-2; the match to TRBD1 covers 7 bases. Germline V CDR1 and CDR2: SGHAT, FQDESV (reference sequence). The CDR3 runs to 14 residues. V was pared by 8 bases and J by 3 bases, with 6 bases of the junction left unmatched. This chain's CDR3 is CASARGRDTGELFF. The CDR3 DNA reads TGTGCCAGCGCAAGGGGGCGAGACACCGGGGAGCTGTTTTTT.

This clone was found once. V gene TRBV28 combines with J gene TRBJ2-5; TRBD1 matches 11 bases. Germline CDR1 reads MDHEN; CDR2 reads SYDVKM. The CDR3 consists of 14 residues. V shed 6 bases, J shed 4 bases, and the junction held 4 bases outside the gene matches. Written as DNA, the CDR3 is TGTGCCAGCAGCCCGGGACAGGGGGGAGAGACCCAGTACTTC. It encodes CASSPGQGGETQYF.

The chain employs TRBV5-4 and TRBJ1-1, with a tentative D call TRBD1 (5 bases). This CDR3 has 13 residues. V lost 4 bases and J lost 3, with 10 bases in between. Germline CDR1 and CDR2: SGHNT and YYREEE (reference sequence). For the CDR3, the DNA is TGTGCCAGCAGCCCGGGGGTTGACACTGAAGCTTTCTTT. This codes for CASSPGVDTEAFF.

This chain uses TRBV5-1 with TRBJ2-1; the D is unclear. Germline-derived CDR1 and CDR2 are SGHRS and YFSETQ. V was trimmed by 7 bases and J by 4 bases, leaving 9 bases between them. The CDR3 has 12 residues. The CDR3 spells CASLDSYNEQFF. In nucleotides, the CDR3 is TGCGCCAGCCTAGACTCTTACAATGAGCAGTTCTTC. Drawing the rest from reference TRBV5-1 and TRBJ2-1, the complete variable domain is KAGVTQTPRYLIKTRGQQVTLSCSPISGHRSVSWYQQTPGQGLQFLFEYFSETQRNKGNFPGRFSGRQFSNSRSEMNVSTLELGDSALYLCASLDSYNEQFFGPGTRLTVL.

This rearrangement joins TRBV16 to TRBJ1-4; TRBD1 might be the D (6 bases). The CDR3 loop spans 16 amino acids. V lost 4 bases and J lost 2, with 14 bases in between. The germline V gene has CDR1 KGHSY and CDR2 FQNENV. The DNA of the CDR3 is TGTGCCAGCAGCCTCAGACAGGCCGAGACTAATGAAAAACTGTTTTTT. As protein: CASSLRQAETNEKLFF.

The genes are TRBV14 and TRBJ2-4; 7 bases fit TRBD1. The CDR3 consists of 14 residues. V shed 4 bases and J 7 bases; nucleotides not matched to a gene: 7. CDR1 is SGHDN, CDR2 FVKESK, per germline. The CDR3 DNA reads TGTGCCAGCAGCCGACCGGGGACAGTGAACATTCAGTACTTC. Encoded protein: CASSRPGTVNIQYF.

The rearrangement links TRBV19 to TRBJ1-6, with D uncertain. CDR3 size: 13 residues. Germline V gene lookup returns CDR1 LNHDA and CDR2 SQIVND (reference sequence). The V gene lost 4 bases and the J gene lost 10 bases, with 11 bases spanning the gap. As DNA, the CDR3 is TGTGCCAGTAGTAGACAAAAAGACTCACCCCTCCACTTT. Translated, it gives CASSRQKDSPLHF. Variable domain in full (rest from reference TRBV19 and TRBJ1-6): DGGITQSPKYLFRKEGQNVTLSCEQNLNHDAMYWYRQDPGQGLRLIYYSQIVNDFQKGDIAEGYSVSREKKESFPLTVTSAQKNPTAFYLCASSRQKDSPLHFGNGTRLTVT.

The genes are TRBV11-1 and TRBJ2-5; TRBD1 matches at 11 bases. The germline V gene has CDR1 SGHAT and CDR2 FQDESV (reference sequence). The V and J ends lost 5 bases and 4 bases, in that order; junction bases with no gene match: 6. The CDR3 has 15 amino acids. This CDR3 reads CASSPGTGGRETQYF. CDR3 nucleotides: TGTGCCAGCAGCCCCGGGACAGGGGGACGAGAGACCCAGTACTTC. The full variable domain, with the rest looked up from reference TRBV11-1 and TRBJ2-5, is EAEVAQSPRYKITEKSQAVAFWCDPISGHATLYWYRQILGQGPELLVQFQDESVVDDSQLPKDRFSAERLKGVDSTLKIQPAELGDSAMYLCASSPGTGGRETQYFGPGTRLLVL.

A few counts support this clone. The chain links TRBV7-8 to TRBJ1-5; D not certain. V dropped 5 bases and J dropped 0 bases, with 23 bases sitting between them. Germline V gene lookup returns CDR1 SGHVS and CDR2 FQNEAQ. The CDR3 extends over 19 amino acids. The CDR3 region has the DNA TGTGCCAGCAGCCCTATCAGACCGGGGATTCAGTATAGCAATCAGCCCCAGCATTTT. This gives the protein CASSPIRPGIQYSNQPQHF.

The V call is TRBV6-5, the J call TRBJ1-2, with D possibly TRBD1 on 5 matching bases. Germline V gives CDR1 MNHEY, CDR2 SVGAGI. Trimming shortened V by 2 bases and J by 8 bases, and 12 bases separated the two germline ends. CDR3 length: 13 residues. CDR3 nucleotides: TGTGCCAGCAGTTACAAAGGGGCTATGGGCTACACCTTC. Protein product: CASSYKGAMGYTF.

This chain connects TRBV19 to TRBJ1-2, with D possibly matching TRBD1 (5 bases). V lost 6 bases and J 2 bases, leaving 7 bases between the germline ends. The CDR3 is made up of 12 amino acids. Germline CDR1 is LNHDA and CDR2 is SQIVND (reference sequence). This chain's CDR3 is CASRDKNYGYTF. CDR3 bases: TGTGCCAGTAGGGACAAAAACTATGGCTACACCTTC.

This clone was seen only once. CDR3: CASSLPGQGSVNQPQHF. As DNA, the CDR3 is TGTGCCAGCAGTTTACCGGGACAGGGGTCCGTGAATCAGCCCCAGCATTTT. This chain joins TRBV28 and TRBJ1-5, with 10 positions matching TRBD1. V gave up 2 bases and J gave up 4 bases; unmatched junction bases: 8. This CDR3 has 17 amino acids. CDR1 is MDHEN, CDR2 SYDVKM, per germline.

The genes are TRBV5-6 and TRBJ2-1; 8 nucleotides match TRBD1. From germline, CDR1 is SGHDT and CDR2 YYEEEE. V dropped 3 bases and J dropped 3; count of bases not matched to a gene: 2. The CDR3 contains 14 residues. The CDR3 protein is CASSYRGSYNEQFF. As DNA, the CDR3 is TGTGCCAGCAGCTACAGGGGGAGCTACAATGAGCAGTTCTTC.